The 10 T cell receptor beta chains below were found in one sample sequenced in a study of shared clonotypes between healthy human individuals (dated by TCRdb to the early 2020s). For the CD8 naive samples, CD45RO-negative cells were positively selected for CCR7, yielding a CD45RA+CCR7+ population from which TemRA cells were excluded. Library preparation employed the immunoSEQ multiplex PCR assay. Sourced from immuneACCESS, this table was stored by TCRdb with only in-frame sequences that have V and J called. A share of the clones is absent; for the studies checked, an unresolved V gene accounts for under half, and the remainder has no known explanation. In all, the sample holds approximately 2,000,000 clones, and roughly 93% of those were seen once. The ten biggest clones cover 1.5% to 2% of the sample. The sequenced sample consisted of naive CD8+ T cells from PBMCs. The meaning of the sample's cell subset or site label: CD45RA+CCR7+. These receptors were taken from a man aged 18-30 years in good health. Some clones in this sample may be carry-over from other donors' samples.

The chain is built from TRBV15 and TRBJ2-7; TRBD1 or TRBD2 may be the D gene (6 bases each). Germline values: CDR1 LNHNV, CDR2 YYDKDF (reference sequence). CDR3 size: 15 residues. V lost 5 bases to trimming and J lost 5 bases, with 19 bases between them. This chain's CDR3 is CATSGGVGTTDEQYF. The CDR3 DNA reads TGTGCCACCAGCGGAGGGGTTGGGACAACCGACGAGCAGTACTTC.

This rearrangement joins TRBV19 to TRBJ2-5; D is unresolved. V lost 5 bases to trimming and J lost 0 bases, with 7 bases between them. The CDR3 loop spans 13 amino acids. Per germline, CDR1 LNHDA and CDR2 SQIVND (reference sequence). The CDR3 DNA is TGTGCCAGTAGTGAGGTCCACCAAGAGACCCAGTACTTC. It is translated as CASSEVHQETQYF.

The chain employs TRBV9 and TRBJ2-1; the match to TRBD2 covers 8 bases. The trim removed 3 bases at V and 7 bases at J, leaving 9 bases unmatched. The length of the CDR3 is 15 residues. Germline V gene lookup returns CDR1 SGDLS and CDR2 YYNGEE. The CDR3 sequence is CASSARLALGNEQFF. DNA of the CDR3: TGTGCCAGCAGCGCCCGACTAGCGTTAGGGAATGAGCAGTTCTTC.

Worth noting for this clone: Additional DNA sequences in this sample encode the identical CDR3. This rearrangement joins TRBV5-1 to TRBJ2-7; no clear D. Trimming took 4 bases from V and 0 from J, leaving 8 bases between them. CDR1 and CDR2 (germline): SGHRS, YFSETQ. The CDR3 runs 13 residues. The chain's CDR3 is CASSPRLSYEQYF. The CDR3 DNA reads as TGCGCCAGCAGCCCCCGTCTCTCCTACGAGCAGTACTTC.

V gene TRBV5-1 combines with J gene TRBJ2-5; TRBD2 might be the D (5 bases). The CDR3 is 15 amino acids. V was clipped by 7 bases and J by 2 bases, with 18 bases between them. Germline V gives CDR1 SGHRS, CDR2 YFSETQ. The CDR3 region is CASHSGVALQETQYF. The CDR3 bases are TGCGCCAGCCATTCCGGGGTAGCTTTGCAAGAGACCCAGTACTTC.

This chain links TRBV5-1 with TRBJ2-7, with D maybe TRBD2 (6 bases). Trimming stripped 5 bases from V and 5 bases from J, with 14 bases between. This CDR3 spans 13 amino acids. CDR1 is SGHRS, CDR2 YFSETQ, per germline. CDR3 in amino acids: CASSLTWGDEQYF. The CDR3 nucleotides read TGCGCCAGCAGTCTCACGTGGGGGGACGAGCAGTACTTC.

The chain carries TRBV9 and TRBJ2-7, with 11 bases matching TRBD2. The J segment lost 3 bases and the V segment lost 3 bases, leaving 8 bases of the junction unmatched. CDR1 SGDLS and CDR2 YYNGEE come from the germline V gene. This CDR3 contains 16 residues. The CDR3 protein is CASSATLTSGIYEQYF. The CDR3, as DNA: TGTGCCAGCAGCGCTACGTTGACTAGCGGGATCTACGAGCAGTACTTC.

This chain links TRBV9 with TRBJ2-1; a possible D gene is TRBD1 (5 bases). The CDR3 is 13 residues long. Germline CDR1 and CDR2: SGDLS and YYNGEE. V lost 4 bases, J lost 7 bases, and 12 bases lay in between. The CDR3 loop is CASSPGRVNEQFF. As DNA, the CDR3 is TGTGCCAGCAGCCCAGGCAGGGTTAATGAGCAGTTCTTC.

This clone was seen only a few times. The V call is TRBV2, the J call TRBJ1-1; D is undetermined. Trimming shortened V by 6 bases and J by 7 bases, and 6 bases separated the two germline ends. The V gene's germline CDR1 is SNHLY and CDR2 FYNNEI. The CDR3 extends over 10 amino acids. As DNA, the CDR3 is TGTGCCAGCAGGGAACGTGAAGCTTTCTTT. Amino acids: CASREREAFF.

The chain employs TRBV19 and TRBJ1-5; the D is unclear. The germline V gene has CDR1 LNHDA and CDR2 SQIVND (reference sequence). V dropped 9 bases and J dropped 4 bases, with 10 bases sitting between them. The CDR3 has 12 residues. In DNA, the CDR3 is TGTGCCAGCCGTTACCCAAATCAGCCCCAGCATTTT. Amino acids: CASRYPNQPQHF. The variable domain in full, completed from reference TRBV19 and TRBJ1-5, reads DGGITQSPKYLFRKEGQNVTLSCEQNLNHDAMYWYRQDPGQGLRLIYYSQIVNDFQKGDIAEGYSVSREKKESFPLTVTSAQKNPTAFYLCASRYPNQPQHFGDGTRLSIL.